This T cell receptor beta chain was recorded in a study of T cell repertoires in cytomegalovirus infection (dated by TCRdb to between 2019 and 2020). Regarding the complete study: Donor HLA type was relevant to the analysis, as public TCR beta signatures indicated carriage of CMV infection together with the matching HLA type.

From its cysteine to its phenylalanine, the CDR3 spans 15 amino acids. Only the CDR3 DNA is retained, 45 bases long and in frame from the first base. CDR1 MNHEY and CDR2 SVGEGT were looked up in the germline V gene. Relative to germline, V is 4 bases shorter and J is 0 bases shorter, with 12 bases between their ends. The reads were generated on an Illumina HiSeq 1500. TCRdb reanalyzed the raw reads on its own, using fastp at Q25 for trimming and MiXCR for clone calling, and kept in-frame beta chains. Entries are consolidated by CDR3 protein sequence, retaining the most common genes and DNA. The table for this sample lists around 740,000 distinct CDR3 sequences; about 40% of them were counted only once. Of the sample, under 3.5% is held by the ten largest clones. On the study overall, not on this receptor specifically: Carriers of CMV infection plus the relevant HLA type were discriminated by the cumulative frequency of public TCR beta family members in the study cohort and in an independent approximately 400-donor cohort. The ex vivo response was dominated by HLA-C-restricted CMV-specific TCR beta clonotypes, which also provided the single most frequent clonotype in two of eight donors.

In the case of this clonotype: The clone's antigen remains unknown. It has no much larger one-base neighbor in the sample; base qualities were not kept.

The clonotype comes from a human donor in good health (CMV status not recorded). Some clones in this sample may be carry-over from other donors' samples. Sequences were obtained from PBMCs. The rearrangement combines TRBV6-2 or TRBV6-3 with TRBJ2-5; the D gene is possibly TRBD1, with 5 bases matching. The CDR3 reads CASSLGLHYQETQYF. The DNA sequence is given as TGTGCCAGCAGTTTGGGGCTACACTACCAAGAGACCCAGTACTTC.